The rows below give T cell receptor beta chains drawn from one sample of a study of shared clonotypes between healthy human individuals. Libraries were prepared by immunoSEQ multiplex PCR; TCRdb keeps only in-frame clonotypes and omits some of them. The data show about 2.1 million clones, over 85% seen once. The sequencing input was naive CD8+ T cells from PBMCs. The receptors were sampled from a man in his late teens or twenties in good health. Some clones in this sample may be carry-over from other donors' samples. CDR3s include the opening cysteine and the closing phenylalanine or tryptophan. The D gene is left open where the match is weak. Part of the rows lack a size; the others show once, few, many or a class for expanded clones.

j_call | d_call | clone_size | v_call | cdr3_aa | cdr3_nt
TRBJ1-5 | NA | NA | TRBV19 | CASSIAPHVRGNQPQHF | TGTGCCAGTAGTATAGCTCCCCATGTGCGTGGCAATCAGCCCCAGCATTTT
TRBJ2-1 | TRBD1 | NA | TRBV5-1 | CASSLTGGFWNEQFF | TGCGCCAGCAGCTTGACAGGGGGTTTCTGGAATGAGCAGTTCTTC
TRBJ1-4 | NA | NA | TRBV7-8 | CASSLEGIPTNEKLFF | TGTGCCAGCAGCTTAGAGGGGATTCCAACTAATGAAAAACTGTTTTTT
TRBJ1-5 | NA | once | TRBV19 | CASTPFRVKGNQPQHF | TGTGCCAGTACCCCGTTCCGGGTTAAGGGCAATCAGCCCCAGCATTTT
TRBJ2-7 | NA | NA | TRBV19 | CASSPGLIYEQYF | TGTGCCAGTAGTCCGGGACTGATCTACGAGCAGTACTTC
TRBJ1-1 | TRBD1 | NA | TRBV10-3 | CAISGGQANTEAFF | TGTGCCATCAGTGGTGGACAGGCGAACACTGAAGCTTTCTTT
TRBJ2-1 | NA | NA | TRBV15 | CATSRDYRSLDEQFF | TGTGCCACCAGCAGAGATTACCGCTCCTTGGATGAGCAGTTCTTC
TRBJ2-1 | TRBD2 | NA | TRBV29-1 | CSGRLAGGVHNEQFF | TGCAGCGGGCGACTAGCGGGAGGGGTCCACAATGAGCAGTTCTTC
TRBJ2-1 | NA | NA | TRBV7-8 | CASSLNPTGLIYNEQFF | TGTGCCAGCAGCTTAAATCCGACGGGACTGATATACAATGAGCAGTTCTTC
TRBJ1-2 | NA | NA | TRBV7-9 | CASSSTGASYGYTF | TGTGCCAGCAGCTCCACGGGGGCGAGTTATGGCTACACCTTC
TRBJ2-3 | NA | NA | TRBV4-2 | CASSHLGGGTDTQYF | TGTGCCAGCAGCCATCTAGGGGGGGGCACAGATACGCAGTATTTT
TRBJ2-7 | NA | NA | TRBV5-6 | CASSAGQPRFYEQYF | TGTGCCAGCAGCGCGGGACAGCCTCGATTCTACGAGCAGTACTTC
TRBJ2-2 | NA | NA | TRBV5-1 | CASSLTGRTGELFF | TGCGCCAGCAGCTTGACAGGGAGGACCGGGGAGCTGTTTTTT
TRBJ2-1 | TRBD1 | NA | TRBV10-3 | CAISESVTGILNEQFF | TGTGCCATCAGTGAGTCGGTGACAGGGATCTTAAATGAGCAGTTCTTC
TRBJ2-7 | TRBD1 | NA | TRBV6-6 | CASRAGQVYEQYF | TGTGCCAGCAGGGCGGGACAGGTCTACGAGCAGTACTTC